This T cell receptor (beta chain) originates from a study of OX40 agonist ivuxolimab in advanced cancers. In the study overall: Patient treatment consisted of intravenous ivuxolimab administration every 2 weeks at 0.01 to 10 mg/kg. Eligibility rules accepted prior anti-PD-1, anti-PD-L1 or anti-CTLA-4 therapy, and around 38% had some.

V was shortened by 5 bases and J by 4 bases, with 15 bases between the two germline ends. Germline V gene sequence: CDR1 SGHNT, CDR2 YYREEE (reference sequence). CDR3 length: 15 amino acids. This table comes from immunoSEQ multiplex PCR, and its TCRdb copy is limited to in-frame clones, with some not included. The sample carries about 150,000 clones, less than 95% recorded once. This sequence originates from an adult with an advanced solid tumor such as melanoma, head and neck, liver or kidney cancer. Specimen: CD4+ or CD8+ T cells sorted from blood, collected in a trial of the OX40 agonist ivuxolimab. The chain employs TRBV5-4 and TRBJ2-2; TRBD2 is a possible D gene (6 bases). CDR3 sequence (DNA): TGTGCCAGCAGTCCGGGGGTAGCGCCCACCGGGGAGCTGTTTTTT. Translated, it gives CASSPGVAPTGELFF.